This T cell receptor beta chain was captured in a study of blood T cell repertoires in COVID-19. Whole-study context: T cells, B-cell-depleted T cells, or PBMCs supplied cDNA or gDNA.

Per the original methods: The assay estimated nucleated cells by amplifying reference gene primers. The table came from immunoSEQ multiplex PCR; TCRdb's copy has only in-frame clones and leaves some out. That table gives V, J and clone size, and the DNA gave D and trimming. The table includes fewer than 85,000 clones, approximately 80% detected once. Those enrolled in Seattle joined during active infection and were followed longitudinally afterward. The sequence was obtained from a man aged 25-45 years with COVID-19, enrolled during active disease. Material: peripheral blood.

The CDR3 DNA reads TGTGCCAGCAGTCCCGGGACAGGGGGCCTTGGAAACACCATATATTTT. Protein product: CASSPGTGGLGNTIYF. The chain employs TRBV28 and TRBJ1-3; TRBD1 matches 12 bases. This CDR3 spans 16 amino acids. CDR1 MDHEN and CDR2 SYDVKM come from the germline V gene. The V gene end was trimmed by 5 bases and the J gene end by 3 bases; junction bases not matched to a gene: 5.